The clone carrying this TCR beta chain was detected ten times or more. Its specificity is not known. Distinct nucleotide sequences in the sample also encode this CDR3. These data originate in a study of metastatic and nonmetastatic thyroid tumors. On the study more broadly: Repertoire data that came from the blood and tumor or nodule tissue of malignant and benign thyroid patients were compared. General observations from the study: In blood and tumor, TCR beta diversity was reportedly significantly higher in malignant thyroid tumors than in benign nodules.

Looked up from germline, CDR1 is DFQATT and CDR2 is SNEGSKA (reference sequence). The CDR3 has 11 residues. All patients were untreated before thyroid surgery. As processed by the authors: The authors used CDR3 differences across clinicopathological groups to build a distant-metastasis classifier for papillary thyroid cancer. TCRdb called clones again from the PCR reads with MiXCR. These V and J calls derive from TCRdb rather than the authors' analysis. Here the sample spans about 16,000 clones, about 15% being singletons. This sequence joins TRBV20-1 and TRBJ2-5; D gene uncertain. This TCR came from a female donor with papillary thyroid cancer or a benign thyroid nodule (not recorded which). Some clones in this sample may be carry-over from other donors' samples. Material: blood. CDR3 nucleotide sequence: TGCAGCGCAGTACGGGCGGAGACCCAGTACTTC. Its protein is CSAVRAETQYF.